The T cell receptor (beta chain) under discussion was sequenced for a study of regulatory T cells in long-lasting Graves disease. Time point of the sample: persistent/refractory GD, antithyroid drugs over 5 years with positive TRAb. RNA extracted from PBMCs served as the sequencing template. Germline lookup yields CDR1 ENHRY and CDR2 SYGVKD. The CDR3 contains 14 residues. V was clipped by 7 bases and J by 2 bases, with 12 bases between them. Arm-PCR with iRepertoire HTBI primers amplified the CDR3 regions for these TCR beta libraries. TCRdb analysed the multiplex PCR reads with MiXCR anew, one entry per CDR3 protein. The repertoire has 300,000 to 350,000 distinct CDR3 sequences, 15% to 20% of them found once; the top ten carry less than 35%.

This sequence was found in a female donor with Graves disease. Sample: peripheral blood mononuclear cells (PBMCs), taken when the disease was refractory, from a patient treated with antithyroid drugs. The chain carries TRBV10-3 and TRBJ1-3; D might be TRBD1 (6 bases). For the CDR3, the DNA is TGTGCCATCACTAGACAGGCCCCTGGAAACACCATATATTTT. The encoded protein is CAITRQAPGNTIYF.